Given below is one T cell receptor (beta chain) in context. Its antigen remains unknown. Clones were read by immunoSEQ multiplex PCR, and TCRdb kept only the in-frame ones, dropping some. The data contain more than 10,000 clones, about 93% of them singletons. These data originate in a study of T cell clonotyping in hematopoietic cell transplantation. Study-wide results and caveats: Broader posttransplant TCR repertoire diversity was predicted by graft donor and pretransplant recipient Inverse Simpson Index values. Recipient TCR diversity dropped after transplant; expanded clonotypes rose from day 30 to 180. Without cell sorting, CD4 versus CD8 contributions remain unresolved.

The source is a man in his thirties or forties in good health. Some clones in this sample may be carry-over from other donors' samples. Sample: peripheral blood mononuclear cells.

This chain's CDR3 is CASSMTTSSSYEQYF. CDR3 in DNA: TGTGCCAGTAGTATGACCACTAGCAGCTCCTACGAGCAGTACTTC. The chain is built from TRBV19 and TRBJ2-7; D might be TRBD2 (6 bases). Germline V gene data show CDR1 as LNHDA and CDR2 as SQIVND (reference sequence). V was clipped by 3 bases and J by 0 bases, with 12 bases between them. CDR3 length equals 15 residues.